These 25 T cell receptor beta chains were all obtained from the same sample, sequenced in a study of blood T cell repertoires in COVID-19 (dated by TCRdb to the early 2020s). Libraries were built with the immunoSEQ multiplex PCR assay. In TCRdb, the immuneACCESS table is reduced to in-frame sequences with V and J assigned. These tables do not hold every clone; where another copy was compared, an unresolved V gene accounts for under half, and the others remain unexplained. This sample holds about 74,000 clones; 90% were observed only once. The top ten constitute 1.5% of the sample. Sequences were obtained from peripheral blood. These receptors all stem from a man aged 50-60 years with acute or convalescent COVID-19.

This clone was observed a few times. Mismatch with germline at one junction end may stem from a read error. V usage is TRBV7-2 and J usage is TRBJ2-3; 10 bases agree with TRBD2. The CDR3 extends over 14 amino acids. The germline CDR1 and CDR2 sequences are SGHTA and FQGNSA. The DNA of the CDR3 is TGTGCCAGCAGCATAGCGGGAGGTCGTGATACGCAGTATTTT. Translating gives CASSIAGGRDTQYF.

The V and J genes are TRBV28 and TRBJ1-5; D is uncertain. Germline CDR1 is MDHEN and CDR2 is SYDVKM. V was pared by 5 bases and J by 3 bases, with 8 bases between. CDR3 size: 13 residues. The CDR3 here is CASSVEANQPQHF. The DNA for the CDR3 is TGTGCCAGCAGTGTGGAGGCCAATCAGCCCCAGCATTTT.

This chain connects TRBV30 to TRBJ1-5, with a possible D match to TRBD1 (6 bases). Germline CDR1 and CDR2: GTSNPN and SVGIG (reference sequence). Trimming took off 1 base at V and 4 bases at J, with 8 bases between the two ends. This CDR3 spans 13 amino acids. CDR3 amino acids: CAWSAQGNQPQHF. The DNA for the CDR3 is TGTGCCTGGAGTGCCCAGGGGAATCAGCCCCAGCATTTT. Together with reference TRBV30 and TRBJ1-5, the CDR3 gives the full variable domain: SQTIHQWPATLVQPVGSPLSLECTVEGTSNPNLYWYRQAAGRGLQLLFYSVGIGQISSEVPQNLSASRPQDRQFILSSKKLLLSDSGFYLCAWSAQGNQPQHFGDGTRLSIL.

This chain connects TRBV9 to TRBJ2-2; 10 nucleotides line up with TRBD2. The CDR3 sequence is 17 residues long. Germline assignment: CDR1 SGDLS and CDR2 YYNGEE. The J segment lost 4 bases and the V segment lost 3 bases, leaving 9 bases of the junction unmatched. The CDR3 DNA sequence: TGTGCCAGCAGCGCGTTAGGACTAGCGGAAATCACCGGGGAGCTGTTTTTT. Its protein is CASSALGLAEITGELFF.

This clone appeared a few times. The chain is built from TRBV7-3 and TRBJ1-1; D perhaps matches TRBD1 (5 bases). The CDR3 runs 14 residues. Looked up from germline, CDR1 is SGHTA and CDR2 is FQGTGA. V was pared by 0 bases and J by 6 bases, with 11 bases between. This CDR3 reads CASSLTGEGSEAFF. Here the CDR3 DNA reads TGTGCCAGCAGCTTAACAGGGGAAGGTTCTGAAGCTTTCTTT. The full variable domain, with the rest looked up from reference TRBV7-3 and TRBJ1-1, is GAGVSQTPSNKVTEKGKYVELRCDPISGHTALYWYRQSLGQGPEFLIYFQGTGAADDSGLPNDRFFAVRPEGSVSTLKIQRTERGDSAVYLCASSLTGEGSEAFFGQGTRLTVV.

The chain employs TRBV7-2 and TRBJ2-3; TRBD2 agrees at 7 bases. CDR1 and CDR2 (germline): SGHTA, FQGNSA. Trimming cost V 5 bases and J 5 bases; bases outside gene matches: 7. The CDR3 runs to 14 residues. The chain's CDR3 is CASSPTSRRDTQYF. As DNA, the CDR3 is TGTGCCAGCAGCCCGACTAGCAGAAGAGATACGCAGTATTTT.

The chain uses TRBV27 and TRBJ1-5; TRBD1 aligns across 12 bases. V shed 0 bases and J 2 bases; nucleotides not matched to a gene: 14. In germline, CDR1 is MNHEY, CDR2 SMNVEV (reference sequence). There are 21 residues in the CDR3. The CDR3: CASSLSIWDRGRKGGNQPQHF. The CDR3 DNA follows: TGTGCCAGCAGTTTATCCATCTGGGACAGGGGGCGCAAAGGTGGCAATCAGCCCCAGCATTTT.

This chain joins TRBV3-1 (or the pseudogene TRBV3-2) and TRBJ2-5, with D maybe TRBD1 (5 bases). Trimming removed 0 bases at V and 5 bases at J, with 16 bases between. From germline, CDR1 is LGHDT and CDR2 YNNKEL (reference sequence). This CDR3 has 16 residues. DNA for the CDR3: TGTGCCAGCAGCCAAGATCTCCGAACCCCAGGGGAGACCCAGTACTTC. This gives the protein CASSQDLRTPGETQYF.

CDR3 amino acids: CASSVVRGNGELFF. Here the CDR3 DNA reads TGTGCCAGCAGCGTAGTAAGGGGGAACGGGGAGCTGTTTTTT. The chain links TRBV9 to TRBJ2-2; D possibly corresponds to TRBD1 (6 bases). The CDR3 covers 14 residues. Per the germline V gene, CDR1 is SGDLS and CDR2 is YYNGEE. Between the trimmed V and J ends, which lost 0 bases and 7 bases, there was a span of 10 bases.

The chain employs TRBV7-9 and TRBJ2-1; D gene unclear. The CDR3 consists of 12 residues. Germline assignment: CDR1 SEHNR and CDR2 FQNEAQ (reference sequence). V lost 0 bases and J lost 10, with 7 bases in between. CDR3 nucleotide sequence: TGTGCCAGCAGCTTAGCGCGCAAGGAGCAGTTCTTC. This gives the protein CASSLARKEQFF.

The chain recombines TRBV28 with TRBJ2-7; D remains unclear. The germline V gene has CDR1 MDHEN and CDR2 SYDVKM. With 8 bases removed from V and 0 bases from J, the gap between germline ends came to 11 bases. CDR3 length: 13 amino acids. CDR3 region: CASLVGVSYEQYV. The CDR3 nucleotides read TGTGCCAGCCTAGTAGGAGTCTCCTACGAGCAGTACGTC.

This clone showed up just once. This chain connects TRBV7-9 to TRBJ1-5; D possibly corresponds to TRBD1 (5 bases). Looked up from germline, CDR1 is SEHNR and CDR2 is FQNEAQ (reference sequence). This CDR3 has 16 residues. The V and J ends lost 5 bases and 1 base respectively, with 15 bases between them. CDR3 sequence: CASSAGGAGSNQPQHF. The CDR3 DNA reads TGTGCCAGCAGCGCGGGAGGGGCGGGGAGCAATCAGCCCCAGCATTTT.

V is TRBV6-5 and J is TRBJ2-4; D gene uncertain. The length of the CDR3 is 11 residues. The V gene's germline CDR1 is MNHEY and CDR2 SVGAGI. V was clipped by 4 bases and J by 6 bases, with 4 bases between them. The CDR3 region is CASSFINIQYF. CDR3 DNA sequence: TGTGCCAGCAGTTTCATAAACATTCAGTACTTC.

The V call is TRBV5-1, the J call TRBJ2-4, with 10 bases aligning to TRBD1. This CDR3 has 14 amino acids. Losses at the gene ends were 6 bases for V and 5 bases for J; bases not matched to a gene: 5. Germline V CDR1 and CDR2: SGHRS, YFSETQ. The CDR3: CASITGTGENIQYF. CDR3 DNA: TGCGCCAGCATTACAGGGACAGGGGAAAACATTCAGTACTTC.

V is TRBV5-4 and J is TRBJ2-2; TRBD1 agrees at 7 bases. The length of the CDR3 is 15 residues. Germline V gives CDR1 SGHNT, CDR2 YYREEE (reference sequence). Trimming removed 2 bases from V and 3 bases from J; junction bases left unmatched: 4. The CDR3 DNA is TGTGCCAGCAGCTTCCGAGACAGGGACACCGGGGAGCTGTTTTTT. Amino acids: CASSFRDRDTGELFF. Full variable domain (outside the CDR3, taken from reference TRBV5-4 and TRBJ2-2): ETGVTQSPTHLIKTRGQQVTLRCSSQSGHNTVSWYQQALGQGPQFIFQYYREEENGRGNFPPRFSGLQFPNYSSELNVNALELDDSALYLCASSFRDRDTGELFFGEGSRLTVL.

CDR3 DNA sequence: TGTGCCAGTAGTATACGGCAGGGGTCGGAAAAACTGTTTTTT. Translating it yields CASSIRQGSEKLFF. The genes are TRBV19 and TRBJ1-4, with D possibly matching TRBD1 (6 bases). In germline, CDR1 is LNHDA, CDR2 SQIVND (reference sequence). This CDR3 is built from 14 residues. V dropped 2 bases and J dropped 8 bases, with 12 bases sitting between them.

The chain carries TRBV4-1 and TRBJ1-1; the D gene is possibly TRBD1 (6 bases). The CDR3 is 17 residues long. From germline, CDR1 is MGHRA and CDR2 YSYEKL. V was pared by 4 bases and J by 3 bases, with 21 bases between. CDR3 sequence (DNA): TGCGCCAGCAGCCCGGCGTCCGGGGGGGCCTTTGACACTGAAGCTTTCTTT. The encoded protein is CASSPASGGAFDTEAFF.

The table lists this clone with a count of one. V is TRBV18 and J is TRBJ2-6; perhaps TRBD1 as D (5 bases). This CDR3 contains 16 residues. Germline CDR1 KGHSH, CDR2 LQKENI. With 4 bases removed from V and 4 bases from J, the gap between germline ends came to 14 bases. DNA of the CDR3: TGTGCCAGCTCACGAACCAGGGTCTCCGGGGCCAACGTCCTGACTTTC. This gives the protein CASSRTRVSGANVLTF. Together with reference TRBV18 and TRBJ2-6, the CDR3 gives the full variable domain: NAGVMQNPRHLVRRRGQEARLRCSPMKGHSHVYWYRQLPEEGLKFMVYLQKENIIDESGMPKERFSAEFPKEGPSILRIQQVVRGDSAAYFCASSRTRVSGANVLTFGAGSRLTVL.

This chain joins TRBV4-2 and TRBJ1-1, with 8 nucleotides matching TRBD1. The germline CDR1 and CDR2 sequences are LGHNA and YNFKEQ. The CDR3 runs 16 residues. The V and J ends lost 2 bases and 1 base, in that order; junction bases with no gene match: 6. DNA of the CDR3: TGTGCCAGCAGCCAATGGATGCAGGGGGCGAACACTGAAGCTTTCTTT. Its translation is CASSQWMQGANTEAFF.

The chain couples TRBV11-3 to TRBJ2-1; 12 bases agree with TRBD1. J lost 7 bases, V lost 5 bases, and 15 bases had no gene match. The length of the CDR3 is 18 residues. Germline CDR1 and CDR2: SGHNT and YENEEA. The CDR3 nucleotides are TGTGCCAGCAGCCCCTACCCTTCCGGGACAGGGGGCGCAAATGAGCAGTTCTTC. Its translation is CASSPYPSGTGGANEQFF.

This chain links TRBV9 with TRBJ1-3; a weak D match, TRBD1 (6 bases). Germline CDR1 reads SGDLS; CDR2 reads YYNGEE. This CDR3 spans 15 amino acids. Trimming shortened V by 0 bases and J by 4 bases, and 11 bases separated the two germline ends. CDR3 in DNA: TGTGCCAGCAGCGTAGTTCCAGGGGCGGGAAACACCATATATTTT. Protein sequence: CASSVVPGAGNTIYF.

V is TRBV6-1 and J is TRBJ1-5, with D possibly being TRBD1 (6 bases). Trimming stripped 1 base from V and 4 bases from J, with 8 bases between. Looked up from germline, CDR1 is MNHNS and CDR2 is SASEGT. The CDR3 spans 14 residues. The CDR3: CASSEVTGNQPQHF. The CDR3 DNA is TGTGCCAGCAGTGAAGTAACAGGGAATCAGCCCCAGCATTTT.

The chain links TRBV28 to TRBJ2-7; TRBD1 agrees at 9 bases. The CDR3 is 14 amino acids. V lost 6 bases, J lost 5 bases, and 8 bases stayed unmatched. The germline V gene encodes CDR1 MDHEN and CDR2 SYDVKM. This CDR3 is CASSGGTGRNEQYF. DNA for the CDR3: TGTGCCAGCAGCGGCGGGACAGGGCGGAACGAGCAGTACTTC. Drawing the rest from reference TRBV28 and TRBJ2-7, the complete variable domain is DVKVTQSSRYLVKRTGEKVFLECVQDMDHENMFWYRQDPGLGLRLIYFSYDVKMKEKGDIPEGYSVSREKKERFSLILESASTNQTSMYLCASSGGTGRNEQYFGPGTRLTVT.

J is TRBJ1-5 and V is TRBV19, with D uncertain. The CDR3 length is 14 residues. Trimming removed 3 bases from V and 1 base from J, with 7 bases in between. CDR1 is LNHDA and CDR2 is SQIVND in the germline V gene (reference sequence). The CDR3 is CASSMGLSNQPQHF. CDR3 sequence (DNA): TGTGCCAGTAGTATGGGCCTCAGCAATCAGCCCCAGCATTTT. Full variable domain (rest looked up from reference TRBV19 and TRBJ1-5): DGGITQSPKYLFRKEGQNVTLSCEQNLNHDAMYWYRQDPGQGLRLIYYSQIVNDFQKGDIAEGYSVSREKKESFPLTVTSAQKNPTAFYLCASSMGLSNQPQHFGDGTRLSIL.

This rearrangement joins TRBV5-1 to TRBJ2-5; 9 positions agree with TRBD2. The CDR3 length is 14 residues. Unmatched junction bases numbered 10, after V lost 7 bases and J lost 6 bases. Germline V gene sequence: CDR1 SGHRS, CDR2 YFSETQ. The CDR3 DNA follows: TGCGCCAGCTGGCCTAGCGGGGATGGAAAGACCCAGTACTTC. Amino acids: CASWPSGDGKTQYF.